This note documents a single T cell receptor (beta chain) sequence. Antigen: not known. The sample belongs to a study of shared clonotypes between healthy human individuals. Overall study: Each donor had three CD4 naive, three CD4 memory, two CD8 naive and one CD8 memory plate.

J lost 5 bases, V lost 7 bases, and 13 bases had no gene match. CDR3 size: 15 residues. Germline CDR1 MNHEY, CDR2 SVGAGI. Sequencing was performed with immunoSEQ multiplex PCR; in TCRdb, only in-frame clones are kept and a portion is missing. The table lists about 1.5 million clones, around 97% of them singletons, with about 1.2% in the top ten. Study results and caveats: Despite large depth, rarefaction showed incomplete sorted-subset sequencing.

Both subsets, CD45RA+ naive and CD45RA-negative memory, were split from the CD4+ cells. The receptor's source is a man in his thirties or forties in good health. The sample consisted of naive CD4+ T cells sorted from blood. Noted subset: CD45RA+ positively selected. This rearrangement joins TRBV6-5 to TRBJ2-7, with 8 bases fitting TRBD2. CDR3 coding DNA: TGTGCCAGCAAAGGTGTAGCGGGAAAGGCGGACGAGCAGTACTTC. Its translation is CASKGVAGKADEQYF.